The clone carrying this TCR beta chain occurred many times. In TCRdb, the RT-PCR reads were re-called with MiXCR into one record per CDR3 protein. The sample lists about 680,000 distinct CDR3 sequences, over 12% occurring once. The germline V and J ends were trimmed by 4 bases and 2 bases, with 17 bases remaining between them. The length of the CDR3 is 15 residues. Per the germline V gene, CDR1 is DFQATT and CDR2 is SNEGSKA (reference sequence). The sequence was collected from a female donor in good health, serving as a healthy control. The V gene is TRBV20-1, the J gene TRBJ2-5, with a tentative D call TRBD2 (5 bases). Sequencing was carried out using memory CD4+ T cells from blood. The CDR3 bases are TGCAGTGCTAAGACGGAGAGCGGACCTCAAGAGACCCAGTACTTC. Its translation: CSAKTESGPQETQYF.